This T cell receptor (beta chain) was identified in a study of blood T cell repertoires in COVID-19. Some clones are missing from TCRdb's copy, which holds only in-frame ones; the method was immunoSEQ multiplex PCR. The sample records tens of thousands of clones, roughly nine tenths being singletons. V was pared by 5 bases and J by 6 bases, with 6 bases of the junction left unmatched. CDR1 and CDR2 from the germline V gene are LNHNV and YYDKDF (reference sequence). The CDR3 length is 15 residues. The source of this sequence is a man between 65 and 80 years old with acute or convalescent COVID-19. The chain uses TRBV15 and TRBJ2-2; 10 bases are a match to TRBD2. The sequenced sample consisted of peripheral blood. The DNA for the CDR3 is TGTGCCACCAGCGGCTTAGCGGGGGGATCCGGGGAGCTGTTTTTT. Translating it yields CATSGLAGGSGELFF.